This record concerns one TCR beta chain sequence. No antigen is known for it. Unrecorded immune exposures were likely, despite nominal health at sampling. The sample originates from a study of cytomegalovirus exposure and HLA in healthy donors. Germline CDR1 MNHEY, CDR2 SVGAGI. CDR3 length equals 14 residues. V lost 0 bases, J lost 2 bases, and 7 bases lay in between. The PCR made use of 60 Vbeta and 13 Jbeta primers. Clones were read by immunoSEQ multiplex PCR, and TCRdb kept only the in-frame ones, dropping some. The data contain 85,000 to 100,000 clones, 60% to 80% of them singletons. Broader study findings: Per published reports, the classifier diagnosed cytomegalovirus status with high specificity and sensitivity. Fewer N-insertions (relative to the roughly 660-donor mean) were reportedly seen in an Asian-associated ancestry cluster in a later analysis. It was in a later analysis that TCR association rates were seen to vary by HLA locus, highest for DRB1 and lowest for HLA-C.

The sequencing input was PBMCs. The clonotype was recovered from a woman aged 25 to 45 in good health and CMV-seronegative. This chain joins TRBV6-5 and TRBJ2-5, with D unresolved. DNA for the CDR3: TGTGCCAGCAGTTACTCCCACTTACAAGAGACCCAGTACTTC. It is translated as CASSYSHLQETQYF.